This note documents a single T cell receptor beta chain sequence. This record comes from a study of blood T cell repertoires in COVID-19. With 5 bases clipped from V and 14 bases from J, the junction kept 6 bases outside the gene matches. The CDR3 totals 12 residues. Germline V gives CDR1 SGHNT, CDR2 YENEEA. Profiling relied on immunoSEQ multiplex PCR, and the TCRdb table lists in-frame clones only, not all of them. The table lists over 80,000 clones, 65% to 85% of them singletons. The TCR sequence derives from a woman aged 55-69 years with acute or convalescent COVID-19. The sequencing sample was made of peripheral blood. The rearrangement joins TRBV11-3 to TRBJ1-6; TRBD1 matches at 7 bases. The CDR3 nucleotides are TGTGCCAGCAGCCGTCTTCAGGGGGCCCTCCACTTT. It yields the protein CASSRLQGALHF.